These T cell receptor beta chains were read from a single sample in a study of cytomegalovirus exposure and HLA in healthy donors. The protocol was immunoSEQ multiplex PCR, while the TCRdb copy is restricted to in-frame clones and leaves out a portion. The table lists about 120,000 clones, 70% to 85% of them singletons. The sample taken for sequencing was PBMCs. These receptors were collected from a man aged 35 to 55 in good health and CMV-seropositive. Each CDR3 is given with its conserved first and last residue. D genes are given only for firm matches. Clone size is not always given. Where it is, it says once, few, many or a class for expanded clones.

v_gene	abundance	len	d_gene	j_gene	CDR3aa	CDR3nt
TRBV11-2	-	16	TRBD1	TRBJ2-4	CASSPLTGLGKNIQYF	TGTGCCAGCAGCCCCCTGACAGGGTTGGGCAAAAACATTCAGTACTTC
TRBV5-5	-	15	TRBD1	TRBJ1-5	CASSRTGNSNQPQHF	TGTGCCAGCAGCCGGACAGGGAATAGCAATCAGCCCCAGCATTTT
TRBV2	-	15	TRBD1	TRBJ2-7	CASSEPNRGPYEQYF	TGTGCCAGCAGTGAACCAAACAGGGGCCCCTACGAGCAGTACTTC
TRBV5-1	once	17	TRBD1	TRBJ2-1	CASSLVFSQGALDEQFF	TGCGCCAGCAGCTTGGTCTTCTCACAGGGGGCTCTGGATGAGCAGTTCTTC
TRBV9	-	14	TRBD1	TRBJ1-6	CASSATGVHSPLHF	TGTGCCAGCAGCGCCACAGGGGTACATTCACCCCTCCACTTT
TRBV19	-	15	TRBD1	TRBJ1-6	CASTPQGVYNSPLHF	TGTGCCAGTACCCCGCAGGGGGTGTATAATTCACCCCTCCACTTT
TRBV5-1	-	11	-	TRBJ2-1	CASSLGQEQFF	TGCGCCAGCAGCTTGGGGCAAGAGCAGTTCTTC
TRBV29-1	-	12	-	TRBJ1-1	CSVGGLGDEAFF	TGCAGCGTGGGAGGACTGGGGGATGAGGCTTTCTTT
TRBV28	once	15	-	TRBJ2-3	CASINNRASTDTQYF	TGTGCCAGCATAAACAACAGGGCAAGCACAGATACGCAGTATTTT
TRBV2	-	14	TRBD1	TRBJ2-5	CASTYTGVGETQYF	TGTGCCAGCACCTATACAGGGGTTGGGGAGACCCAGTACTTC
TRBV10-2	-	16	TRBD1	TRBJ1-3	CASSDMTGGKLRTIYF	TGCGCCAGCAGTGATATGACAGGGGGCAAACTACGGACCATATATTTT
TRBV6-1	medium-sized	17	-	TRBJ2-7	CASSEEGGTAAPYEQYF	TGTGCCAGCAGTGAAGAGGGCGGGACCGCCGCACCCTACGAGCAGTACTTC
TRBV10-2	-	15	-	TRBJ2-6	CASSESGAGANVLTF	TGCGCCAGCAGTGAGTCGGGAGCTGGGGCCAACGTCCTGACTTTC
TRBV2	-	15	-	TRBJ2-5	CASSGAGWPSETQYF	TGTGCCAGCAGTGGGGCGGGCTGGCCGTCAGAGACCCAGTACTTC
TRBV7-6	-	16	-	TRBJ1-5	CASSSEPGIRGGPQHF	TGTGCCAGCAGCTCAGAACCGGGGATTAGGGGGGGGCCCCAGCATTTT
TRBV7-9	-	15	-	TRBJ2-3	CASIPTSTSTDTQYF	TGTGCCAGCATCCCGACAAGTACTAGCACAGATACGCAGTATTTT
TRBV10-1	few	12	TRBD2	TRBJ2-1	CASSPGGQGQFF	TGCGCCAGCAGCCCGGGGGGGCAGGGGCAGTTCTTC
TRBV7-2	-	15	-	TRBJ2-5	CASSLVVDYQETQYF	TGTGCCAGCAGCTTAGTAGTGGACTACCAAGAGACCCAGTACTTC
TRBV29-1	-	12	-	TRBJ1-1	CSERGRDTEAFF	TGCAGCGAGCGAGGGAGGGACACTGAAGCTTTCTTT
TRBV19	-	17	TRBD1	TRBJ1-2	CASSIDFWTGSNYGYTF	TGTGCCAGTAGTATAGACTTCTGGACAGGGAGTAACTATGGCTACACCTTC
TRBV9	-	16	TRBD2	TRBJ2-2	CASSDLAGRGTGELFF	TGTGCCAGCAGCGATCTAGCGGGGAGGGGAACCGGGGAGCTGTTTTTT
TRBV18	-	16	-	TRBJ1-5	CASSPSQGSGDQPQHF	TGTGCCAGCTCACCCTCACAGGGCTCGGGTGATCAGCCCCAGCATTTT
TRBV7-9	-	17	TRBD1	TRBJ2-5	CASSLLATGAGQETQYF	TGTGCCAGCAGCTTATTGGCGACAGGGGCGGGCCAAGAGACCCAGTACTTC
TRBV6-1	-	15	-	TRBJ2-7	CASSEASGRVYEQYF	TGTGCCAGCAGTGAAGCGTCCGGCAGGGTCTACGAGCAGTACTTC
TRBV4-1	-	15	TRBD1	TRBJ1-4	CASSLSGTGIEKLFF	TGCGCCAGCAGCCTATCCGGGACAGGGATTGAAAAACTGTTTTTT
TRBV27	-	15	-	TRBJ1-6	CASSLSGSFNSPLHF	TGTGCCAGCAGTTTATCGGGGAGCTTTAATTCACCCCTCCACTTT
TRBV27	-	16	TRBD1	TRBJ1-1	CASSKYLGQGSAEAFF	TGTGCCAGCAGTAAATACCTCGGACAGGGATCGGCTGAAGCTTTCTTT
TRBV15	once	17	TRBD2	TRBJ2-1	CATSTDLGRGADNEQFF	TGTGCCACCAGCACTGACCTAGGGCGGGGGGCTGACAATGAGCAGTTCTTC
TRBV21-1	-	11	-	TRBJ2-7	CASGRTYEQYF	TGTGCCAGCGGGAGGACGTACGAGCAGTACTTC
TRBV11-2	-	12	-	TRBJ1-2	CASSLDLSGYTF	TGTGCCAGCAGCTTAGATCTAAGTGGCTACACCTTC
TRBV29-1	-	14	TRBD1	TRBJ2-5	CSVDERGQGETQYF	TGCAGCGTTGACGAGAGGGGGCAGGGTGAGACCCAGTACTTC
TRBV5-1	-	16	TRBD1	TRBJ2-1	CASRVSGTGAYNEQFF	TGCGCCAGCAGAGTCTCCGGGACAGGGGCCTACAATGAGCAGTTCTTC
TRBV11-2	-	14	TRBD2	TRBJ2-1	CASSRLAGINEQFF	TGTGCCAGCAGCCGACTAGCGGGTATCAATGAGCAGTTCTTC
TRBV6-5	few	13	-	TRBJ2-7	CASSYGRAYEQYF	TGTGCCAGCAGTTACGGCAGGGCCTACGAGCAGTACTTC
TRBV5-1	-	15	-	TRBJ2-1	CASSYRTGGGNEQFF	TGCGCCAGCAGCTACCGTACGGGTGGGGGGAATGAGCAGTTCTTC
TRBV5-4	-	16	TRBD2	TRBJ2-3	CASSLEPAGGSDTQYF	TGTGCCAGCAGCTTGGAGCCAGCGGGGGGGTCAGATACGCAGTATTTT
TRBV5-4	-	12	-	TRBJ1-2	CASSANLLGYTF	TGTGCCAGCAGCGCAAATCTGCTAGGCTACACCTTC
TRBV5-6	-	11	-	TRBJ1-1	CASSRGSEAFF	TGTGCCAGCAGCAGGGGGTCTGAAGCTTTCTTT
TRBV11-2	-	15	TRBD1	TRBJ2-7	CASSPDRDRTYEQYF	TGTGCCAGCAGTCCCGACAGGGATCGTACCTACGAGCAGTACTTC
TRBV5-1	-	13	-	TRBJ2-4	CASKEVGQNIQYF	TGCGCCAGCAAAGAAGTGGGGCAAAACATTCAGTACTTC
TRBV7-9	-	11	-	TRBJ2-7	CASSSTYEQYF	TGTGCCAGCAGCAGCACCTACGAGCAGTACTTC
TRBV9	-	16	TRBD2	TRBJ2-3	CASSPGGRASTDTQYF	TGTGCCAGCAGCCCGGGGGGGCGGGCGAGCACAGATACGCAGTATTTT
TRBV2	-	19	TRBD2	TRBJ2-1	CASAYLAGLGESSYNEQFF	TGTGCCAGCGCTTACCTGGCGGGACTAGGGGAGAGCTCCTACAATGAGCAGTTCTTC
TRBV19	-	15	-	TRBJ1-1	CASSQRGLENTEAFF	TGTGCCAGTAGTCAAAGGGGACTGGAGAACACTGAAGCTTTCTTT
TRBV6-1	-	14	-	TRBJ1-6	CASSNRDTNSPLHF	TGTGCCAGCAGTAACCGGGACACTAATTCACCCCTCCACTTT
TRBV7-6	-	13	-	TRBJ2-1	CASSSDYVDEQFF	TGTGCCAGCAGCTCGGACTATGTCGATGAGCAGTTCTTC
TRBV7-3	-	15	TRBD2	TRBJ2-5	CASGPIGGRRETQYF	TGTGCCAGCGGGCCTATTGGCGGGAGAAGGGAGACCCAGTACTTC
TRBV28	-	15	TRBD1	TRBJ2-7	CASSLRQGAPYEQYF	TGTGCCAGCAGTTTAAGGCAGGGGGCGCCTTACGAGCAGTACTTC
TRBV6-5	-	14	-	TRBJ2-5	CASSEGRPQETQYF	TGTGCCAGCAGCGAAGGGAGGCCCCAAGAGACCCAGTACTTC
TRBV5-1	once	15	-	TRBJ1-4	CASSLGTATNEKLFF	TGCGCCAGCAGCTTGGGGACAGCAACTAATGAAAAACTGTTTTTT
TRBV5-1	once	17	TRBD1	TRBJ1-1	CASSLAGTGDMNTEAFF	TGCGCCAGCAGCTTGGCCGGGACAGGGGACATGAACACTGAAGCTTTCTTT
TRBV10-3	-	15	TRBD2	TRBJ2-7	CAISVIAGAQDEQYF	TGTGCCATCAGTGTTATAGCGGGAGCCCAAGACGAGCAGTACTTC
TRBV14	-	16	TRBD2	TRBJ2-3	CASSLKTSGGPGTQYF	TGTGCCAGCAGCCTAAAAACTAGCGGGGGGCCTGGTACGCAGTATTTT
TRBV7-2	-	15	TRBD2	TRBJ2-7	CASSPQSSGIYEQYF	TGTGCCAGCAGCCCACAATCTAGCGGGATTTACGAGCAGTACTTC